These 18 T cell receptor beta chains were all obtained from the same sample, sequenced in a study of siplizumab effects on memory and regulatory T cells. Produced via immunoSEQ multiplex PCR; TCRdb's table is partial and in-frame only. In the table there are over 100,000 clones, about 90% of which are singletons. Sequencing used Tregs sorted from blood. These receptors all stem from a human donor in good health.

This clone is a singleton in its sample. Other DNA sequences in this sample translate to the same CDR3. The rearrangement links TRBV7-2 to TRBJ2-7; 7 bases align to TRBD2. The CDR3 loop spans 14 amino acids. Germline assignment: CDR1 SGHTA and CDR2 FQGNSA. V dropped 3 bases and J dropped 0; count of bases not matched to a gene: 2. The CDR3, as DNA: TGTGCCAGCAGCTTGGGGGGGGGCTCCTACGAGCAGTACTTC. It translates to CASSLGGGSYEQYF.

The V call is TRBV7-2, the J call TRBJ2-5, with D unclear. The V and J ends lost 1 base and 0 bases respectively, with 6 bases between them. The germline V gene encodes CDR1 SGHTA and CDR2 FQGNSA. The CDR3 has 14 amino acids. Here the CDR3 DNA reads TGTGCCAGCAGCTTAGGACAACACCAAGAGACCCAGTACTTC. It encodes CASSLGQHQETQYF.

This clone was observed once. The V call is TRBV13, the J call TRBJ2-2; 9 bases match TRBD2. Germline assignment: CDR1 PRHDT and CDR2 FYEKMQ (reference sequence). The length of the CDR3 is 15 residues. V lost 5 bases, J lost 8 bases, and 9 bases stayed unmatched. The CDR3 sequence: CASSPGTSSTGELFF. The CDR3 DNA sequence: TGTGCCAGCAGCCCGGGGACTAGCTCGACTGGGGAGCTGTTTTTT.

This chain joins TRBV6-5 and TRBJ2-5, with 9 bases lining up with TRBD1. Germline CDR1 and CDR2: MNHEY and SVGAGI. V lost 6 bases and J lost 5; bases outside the gene matches: 4. The CDR3 is made up of 13 amino acids. The CDR3 reads CASRGQGFETQYF. The CDR3 region has the DNA TGTGCCAGCAGAGGACAGGGGTTTGAGACCCAGTACTTC.

The V call is TRBV12-1, the J call TRBJ2-1; the DNA was not compared with TRBD2, the D call given in the table. TRBV12-1 is noted as a pseudogene. The length of the CDR3 is 15 residues. CDR3 bases: TGTGCCAGCAGCCCGCGGACTAGCGGGAGCAATGAGCAGTTCTTC. Its protein is CASSPRTSGSNEQFF.

CDR3 sequence reads: CASSYSGTDNQPQHF. The CDR3 DNA sequence: TGTGCCAGCAGTTACTCCGGGACGGATAATCAGCCCCAGCATTTT. The V call is TRBV6-5, the J call TRBJ1-5; D possibly corresponds to TRBD1 (5 bases). This CDR3 is built from 15 residues. Germline-derived CDR1 and CDR2 are MNHEY and SVGAGI. V lost 0 bases and J lost 4, with 10 bases in between.

The V and J genes are TRBV7-9 and TRBJ1-4; weak D call: TRBD1 (5 bases). CDR1 SEHNR and CDR2 FQNEAQ come from the germline V gene (reference sequence). Trimming left V 6 bases short and J 4 bases short, with 9 bases between. This CDR3 is 13 amino acids long. The CDR3 nucleotides are TGTGCCAGCAGTCCGCAGGGTAATGAAAAACTGTTTTTT. Its protein is CASSPQGNEKLFF.

The rearrangement uses TRBV27 and TRBJ1-2; D is unresolved. Looked up from germline, CDR1 is MNHEY and CDR2 is SMNVEV (reference sequence). CDR3 length: 15 residues. V lost 4 bases and J 2 bases, leaving 14 bases between the germline ends. CDR3 DNA sequence: TGTGCCAGCAGTTCCCCCTCCGGCAGCAACTATGGCTACACCTTC. Translating gives CASSSPSGSNYGYTF.

This clone has just a few counts. This sequence joins TRBV4-1 and TRBJ2-3; 8 nucleotides match TRBD2. This CDR3 is built from 15 residues. The V gene end was trimmed by 1 base and the J gene end by 6 bases; junction bases not matched to a gene: 6. Germline-derived CDR1 and CDR2 are MGHRA and YSYEKL. The CDR3 DNA is TGCGCCAGCAGCCAAGGTAGCGGGGTTTTGGATACGCAGTATTTT. Its translation: CASSQGSGVLDTQYF.

This rearrangement joins TRBV5-1 to TRBJ2-1; 7 bases agree with TRBD2. Germline lookup yields CDR1 SGHRS and CDR2 YFSETQ. V trimming: 1 base; J trimming: 4 bases; junction bases outside the gene matches: 8. The CDR3 is 16 residues long. Here the CDR3 reads CASSLYSGWGYNEQFF. The CDR3 DNA is TGCGCCAGCAGCTTGTATAGCGGGTGGGGGTACAATGAGCAGTTCTTC.

The V call is TRBV5-1, the J call TRBJ1-1; the D gene is possibly TRBD1 (5 bases). The CDR3 runs to 13 residues. Germline lookup yields CDR1 SGHRS and CDR2 YFSETQ. Trimming pared 3 bases from V and 5 bases from J, leaving 11 bases between. The CDR3 is CASSWGDLTEAFF. In nucleotides, the CDR3 is TGCGCCAGCAGCTGGGGGGATTTAACTGAAGCTTTCTTT.

This chain uses TRBV5-4 with TRBJ2-7, with TRBD1 matching 8 bases. The CDR3 sequence is 16 residues long. Germline CDR1 is SGHNT and CDR2 is YYREEE (reference sequence). The V and J ends lost 4 bases and 0 bases, in that order; junction bases with no gene match: 9. The CDR3 sequence: CASSLAPGQVSYEQYF. The CDR3, as DNA: TGTGCCAGCAGCCTTGCCCCGGGACAGGTCTCCTACGAGCAGTACTTC.

This chain links TRBV2 with TRBJ2-1; TRBD1 agrees at 9 bases. V was pared by 6 bases and J by 5 bases, with 8 bases of the junction left unmatched. CDR1 and CDR2 from the germline V gene are SNHLY and FYNNEI. This CDR3 comprises 15 residues. CDR3 residues: CASRPRDRAHNEQFF. As DNA, the CDR3 is TGTGCCAGCAGACCCCGGGACAGGGCCCACAATGAGCAGTTCTTC.

The V gene is TRBV9, the J gene TRBJ2-7; no firm D call. The CDR3 runs 15 residues. Germline V lookup: CDR1 SGDLS, CDR2 YYNGEE. Trimming left V 0 bases short and J 2 bases short, with 12 bases between. The CDR3 DNA reads as TGTGCCAGCAGCGTAGCCTTGGGAATGGCCTACGAGCAGTACTTC. The encoded protein is CASSVALGMAYEQYF.

The chain links TRBV6-1 to TRBJ2-3; TRBD2 might be the D (5 bases). V lost 4 bases to trimming and J lost 1 base, with 9 bases between them. This CDR3 contains 14 residues. Per germline, CDR1 MNHNS and CDR2 SASEGT. Here the CDR3 reads CASSVTGGTDTQYF. DNA of the CDR3: TGTGCCAGCAGTGTAACCGGGGGCACAGATACGCAGTATTTT.

The J gene is TRBJ1-2, the V gene TRBV6-6, with TRBD1 as a possible D gene (6 bases). This CDR3 is 14 amino acids long. Germline V gene sequence: CDR1 MNHNY, CDR2 SVGAGI (reference sequence). V was pared by 2 bases and J by 3 bases, with 10 bases between. The CDR3 nucleotides are TGTGCCAGCAGTTACGGCGGGGGCTACTATGGCTACACCTTC. Protein: CASSYGGGYYGYTF.

The V call is TRBV6-5, the J call TRBJ1-2, with 7 positions matching TRBD1. Per the germline V gene, CDR1 is MNHEY and CDR2 is SVGAGI. J lost 2 bases, V lost 6 bases, and 3 bases had no gene match. This CDR3 has 13 residues. The chain's CDR3 is CASRMGQNYGYTF. Here the CDR3 DNA reads TGTGCCAGCAGAATGGGACAGAACTATGGCTACACCTTC.

The rearrangement links TRBV7-9 to TRBJ2-7; D is unclear. The CDR3 covers 12 residues. The germline V gene encodes CDR1 SEHNR and CDR2 FQNEAQ (reference sequence). Trimming took 5 bases from V and 3 from J, leaving 8 bases between them. The CDR3: CASSRALYEQYF. In nucleotides, the CDR3 is TGTGCCAGCAGCCGGGCCCTCTACGAGCAGTACTTC.